This T cell receptor (beta chain) was recovered during a study of T cells in Graves' hyperthyroidism and ophthalmopathy. The wider study: Peripheral blood was taken when the disease was first diagnosed, before any treatment began.

Amplification targeted TCR beta CDR3 regions from RNA transcripts. A set of HTBI primers served as the primers for a first-round RT-PCR of the TCR CDR3. MiXCR, run by TCRdb on the multiplex PCR reads, gives a single entry per CDR3 protein. The profile shows over 700,000 distinct CDR3 sequences, approximately 19% of them singletons. Concerning this clonotype itself: Germline is not matched at one junction end, which may reflect a read error.

The CDR3 is 14 amino acids. This TCR was recovered from a woman aged 50 to 60 with Graves' hyperthyroidism that later progressed to Graves' ophthalmopathy. Sequenced material: blood. The rearrangement joins TRBV12-3 or TRBV12-4 to TRBJ2-1; D possibly corresponds to TRBD2 (5 bases). This CDR3 is CASSFGLDNNEQSF. CDR3 bases: TGTGCCAGCAGTTTCGGACTCGATAACAATGAGCAGTCCTTC.